Following are 21 T cell receptor beta chains from one sample sequenced in a study of shared clonotypes between healthy human individuals. Clones were sequenced by immunoSEQ multiplex PCR, and TCRdb holds only the in-frame ones, with some missing. The sample carries roughly 2,500,000 clones, more than 85% recorded once. The sequenced sample was naive CD4+ T cells from PBMCs. Noted subset: CD45RA+ positively selected. The source of these receptors is a man younger than 30 in good health. Some clones in this sample may be carry-over from other donors' samples.

The rearrangement joins TRBV4-1 to TRBJ1-2; a weak D match, TRBD1 (6 bases). Deletions cut 2 bases from V and 1 base from J, with 14 bases between. This CDR3 has 16 amino acids. Germline V gene lookup returns CDR1 MGHRA and CDR2 YSYEKL. The CDR3 protein is CASSQPRQGNNYGYTF. DNA of the CDR3: TGCGCCAGCAGCCAACCCCGGCAGGGGAATAACTATGGCTACACCTTC.

V usage is TRBV6-1 and J usage is TRBJ2-1, with 8 bases lining up with TRBD2. Germline CDR1 reads MNHNS; CDR2 reads SASEGT. V was pared by 8 bases and J by 7 bases, with 7 bases of the junction left unmatched. The CDR3 covers 13 residues. CDR3 DNA: TGTGCCAGCCCACCGGGAGGGCCAAATGAGCAGTTCTTC. Translating it yields CASPPGGPNEQFF.

This chain uses TRBV5-1 with TRBJ1-5; TRBD1 is a possible D gene (5 bases). V was shortened by 2 bases and J by 2 bases, with 14 bases between the two germline ends. Germline lookup yields CDR1 SGHRS and CDR2 YFSETQ. CDR3 size: 16 residues. The CDR3 protein is CASSFGSGDGNQPQHF. The CDR3 nucleotides are TGCGCCAGCAGCTTCGGGAGTGGGGACGGCAATCAGCCCCAGCATTTT. The whole variable domain, filled in from reference TRBV5-1 and TRBJ1-5, reads KAGVTQTPRYLIKTRGQQVTLSCSPISGHRSVSWYQQTPGQGLQFLFEYFSETQRNKGNFPGRFSGRQFSNSRSEMNVSTLELGDSALYLCASSFGSGDGNQPQHFGDGTRLSIL.

V usage is TRBV5-4 and J usage is TRBJ2-7; D is ambiguous. The CDR3 is 15 amino acids. Germline assignment: CDR1 SGHNT and CDR2 YYREEE (reference sequence). Trimming took off 2 bases at V and 0 bases at J, with 12 bases between the two ends. The CDR3 is CASSFGRHNSYEQYF. DNA for the CDR3: TGTGCCAGCAGCTTCGGCCGTCACAACTCCTACGAGCAGTACTTC.

The chain combines TRBV28 with TRBJ2-2; perhaps D is TRBD1 or TRBD2 (5 bases each). Deletions cut 6 bases from V and 6 bases from J, with 17 bases between. The CDR3 contains 15 residues. Per the germline V gene, CDR1 is MDHEN and CDR2 is SYDVKM. This CDR3 reads CASSSGAYLPGELFF. CDR3 DNA sequence: TGTGCCAGCAGCTCCGGGGCCTACCTTCCCGGGGAGCTGTTTTTT.

The chain combines TRBV7-8 with TRBJ1-1, with TRBD1 matching 7 bases. CDR3 length: 17 amino acids. Losses at the gene ends were 1 base for V and 1 base for J; bases not matched to a gene: 9. Germline assignment: CDR1 SGHVS and CDR2 FQNEAQ. The CDR3 reads CASSLVGTVVKNTEAFF. The CDR3 nucleotides are TGTGCCAGCAGCTTAGTGGGGACAGTAGTTAAGAACACTGAAGCTTTCTTT.

The chain combines TRBV10-3 with TRBJ2-1; D uncertain. V was trimmed by 0 bases and J by 8 bases, leaving 8 bases between them. In germline, CDR1 is ENHRY, CDR2 SYGVKD. This CDR3 is built from 13 residues. In DNA, the CDR3 is TGTGCCATCAGTGAGTCCGAGTGGGATGAGCAGTTCTTC. Amino acid sequence: CAISESEWDEQFF.

J is TRBJ1-1 and V is TRBV4-1; D is unclear. The germline gives CDR1 MGHRA, CDR2 YSYEKL. The CDR3 is made up of 13 amino acids. V shed 2 bases and J shed 5 bases, with 9 bases lying between them. In DNA, the CDR3 is TGCGCCAGCAGCCAACCGAGAGGAACTGAAGCTTTCTTT. Protein: CASSQPRGTEAFF.

This clone was found a few times. CDR3 sequence (DNA): TGCGCCAGCAGCTTTGACGGGGCCACTGAAGCTTTCTTT. This encodes CASSFDGATEAFF. The V and J genes are TRBV5-1 and TRBJ1-1; D possibly corresponds to TRBD1 (5 bases). CDR3 length: 13 amino acids. Germline V gene data show CDR1 as SGHRS and CDR2 as YFSETQ. V was pared by 2 bases and J by 4 bases, with 9 bases between.

On this clone: An end of the junction does not agree with germline; a read error may underlie this. The chain joins TRBV15 to TRBJ2-1; no reliable D call. Germline-derived CDR1 and CDR2 are LNHNV and YYDKDF (reference sequence). The CDR3 runs 13 residues. The CDR3 spells CATSRNQGQLAVF. Here the CDR3 DNA reads TGTGCCACCAGCAGGAATCAAGGCCAGCTTGCCGTCTTC.

The V and J genes are TRBV2 and TRBJ2-2; possible D gene TRBD2, 6 bases. V shed 3 bases and J shed 4 bases, with 15 bases lying between them. The CDR3 sequence is 16 residues long. Germline CDR1 and CDR2: SNHLY and FYNNEI. CDR3 nucleotide sequence: TGTGCCAGCAGTGAGTTGGGGAGGTCTGTCACCGGGGAGCTGTTTTTT. Translating gives CASSELGRSVTGELFF.

V and J are TRBV10-3 and TRBJ1-1; D gene ambiguous. Germline values: CDR1 ENHRY, CDR2 SYGVKD. V was clipped by 3 bases and J by 0 bases, with 11 bases between them. The CDR3 covers 15 residues. CDR3 region: CAISENSGMNTEAFF. The CDR3 nucleotides read TGTGCCATCAGTGAAAACAGCGGGATGAACACTGAAGCTTTCTTT.

J is TRBJ1-3 and V is TRBV11-2; D is ambiguous. V lost 5 bases and J lost 2, with 7 bases in between. Germline-derived CDR1 and CDR2 are SGHAT and FQNNGV. The length of the CDR3 is 13 residues. For the CDR3, the DNA is TGTGCCAGCAGCATAAAAACTGGAAACACCATATATTTT. Its protein product is CASSIKTGNTIYF.

The genes are TRBV15 and TRBJ2-3; weak D call: TRBD2 (5 bases). The V and J ends lost 5 bases and 11 bases respectively, with 29 bases between them. The CDR3 has 17 amino acids. Germline CDR1 reads LNHNV; CDR2 reads YYDKDF (reference sequence). For the CDR3, the DNA is TGTGCCACCAGCTCGAACAACTGGACGTCGGCCGGGATAGGGCAGTATTTT. Amino acid sequence: CATSSNNWTSAGIGQYF.

With respect to this clone: The junction does not match germline at one end; this may be a read error. The V and J genes are TRBV23-1 and TRBJ1-5; D possibly corresponds to TRBD1 (6 bases). TRBV23-1 is assigned to the ORF class and has an uncertain function. This CDR3 contains 17 residues. The CDR3: CASTQGSDSYSNQPQHF. CDR3 nucleotides: TGCGCCAGCACTCAAGGTTCGGACAGTTATAGCAATCAGCCCCAGCATTTT.

In regard to this clone: The same CDR3 arises from other DNA sequences in this sample as well. V is TRBV28 and J is TRBJ1-5; possible D gene TRBD1, 5 bases. The V gene lost 3 bases and the J gene lost 2 bases, with 11 bases spanning the gap. The CDR3 is 15 residues long. Germline assignment: CDR1 MDHEN and CDR2 SYDVKM. CDR3 nucleotide sequence: TGTGCCAGCAGTTTTCCCGGGGCGGGCAATCAGCCCCAGCATTTT. It yields the protein CASSFPGAGNQPQHF.

The V and J genes are TRBV28 and TRBJ2-7; D is undetermined. This CDR3 region has 13 residues. Trimming pared 5 bases from V and 3 bases from J, leaving 11 bases between. The germline CDR1 and CDR2 sequences are MDHEN and SYDVKM. The CDR3 here is CASSPPGLYEQYF. CDR3 nucleotide sequence: TGTGCCAGCAGTCCTCCGGGCCTCTACGAGCAGTACTTC.

To note about this clone: Within the sample, other DNA sequences also encode this same CDR3. The J gene is TRBJ2-5, the V gene TRBV5-1; 7 bases map to TRBD1. Germline V gene lookup returns CDR1 SGHRS and CDR2 YFSETQ. The V and J ends lost 5 bases and 0 bases, in that order; junction bases with no gene match: 4. CDR3 length equals 14 residues. CDR3 region: CASRTGTDQETQYF. CDR3 coding DNA: TGCGCCAGCAGAACCGGGACAGACCAAGAGACCCAGTACTTC.

The V and J genes are TRBV9 and TRBJ2-7, with D maybe TRBD1 (6 bases). Germline V gene sequence: CDR1 SGDLS, CDR2 YYNGEE. V was trimmed by 3 bases and J by 2 bases, leaving 18 bases between them. CDR3 length: 16 residues. As DNA, the CDR3 is TGTGCCAGCAGCGGGGAGACAGGAACCCGAACCTACGAGCAGTACTTC. Protein: CASSGETGTRTYEQYF.

The chain links TRBV18 to TRBJ1-5, with TRBD1 matching 9 bases. Germline-derived CDR1 and CDR2 are KGHSH and LQKENI. The CDR3 spans 16 residues. V gave up 5 bases and J gave up 4 bases; unmatched junction bases: 9. DNA of the CDR3: TGTGCCAGCTCAGCCTATAATGACAGGGGGAATCAGCCCCAGCATTTT. Residues: CASSAYNDRGNQPQHF.

On this clone itself: The same CDR3 can be traced to other DNA sequences in this sample. The chain combines TRBV6-5 with TRBJ1-5; 8 bases are a match to TRBD1. Germline CDR1 reads MNHEY; CDR2 reads SVGAGI. The CDR3 spans 15 residues. The J segment lost 2 bases and the V segment lost 4 bases, leaving 4 bases of the junction unmatched. This CDR3 reads CASSLTGVGNQPQHF. CDR3 nucleotide sequence: TGTGCCAGCAGTTTGACAGGGGTTGGCAATCAGCCCCAGCATTTT.